This TCR beta chain was recovered during a study of radiotherapy plus CTLA-4 blockade in lung cancer (dated by TCRdb to between 2017 and 2018). With regard to the full study: Among the enrolled patients, under 20% had an objective response, and less than 40% reached disease control.

Concerning this clone itself: Its antigen is still unknown. Within one base of it there is no much larger clone, and no base qualities were kept.

Overall study results and their limits: Increased serum interferon-beta after radiation, together with early dynamic changes in blood T cell clones, were reported to be the strongest predictors of response. TCR clones derived from tumors expanded in peripheral blood after treatment with radiotherapy and ipilimumab.

The CDR3 runs 12 residues from the cysteine to the phenylalanine. Only CDR3 DNA is held: 36 bases, read in frame from base 1. Reading the germline V gene (reference sequence) gives CDR1 SEHNR and CDR2 FQNEAQ. V is cut by 8 bases and J by 4 bases, and the space between the germline ends is 10 bases. The protocol used for the library was the immunoSEQ multiplex PCR assay. The clones in this table, taken by TCRdb from immuneACCESS, are in-frame only. Not every clone is retained; where verified, under half of the shortfall comes from an unresolved V gene, and the cause of the rest is unknown. The table for this sample lists roughly 57,000 clones; approximately 80% of them were counted only once. The top ten hold roughly 6.7% of the sample. The study tested focal radiation therapy combined with CTLA-4 blockade (ipilimumab) in patients with chemo-refractory metastatic non-small-cell lung cancer.

This sample comprised peripheral blood, obtained from a patient treated with radiotherapy plus ipilimumab. This receptor was taken from a human donor with non-small cell lung cancer whose response to radiotherapy plus ipilimumab could not be evaluated. The sequence is built from TRBV7-9 and TRBJ2-3; no confident D gene assignment can be made. The CDR3 corresponds to CASALSADTQYF. The DNA sequence is as follows: TGTGCCAGCGCCTTGAGCGCAGATACGCAGTATTTT. Here the CDR3 is joined to the reference TRBV7-9 and TRBJ2-3 genes, and the full variable domain is: DTGVSQNPRHKITKRGQNVTFRCDPISEHNRLYWYRQTLGQGPEFLTYFQNEAQLEKSRLLSDRFSAERPKGSFSTLEIQRTEQGDSAMYLCASALSADTQYFGPGTRLTVL.